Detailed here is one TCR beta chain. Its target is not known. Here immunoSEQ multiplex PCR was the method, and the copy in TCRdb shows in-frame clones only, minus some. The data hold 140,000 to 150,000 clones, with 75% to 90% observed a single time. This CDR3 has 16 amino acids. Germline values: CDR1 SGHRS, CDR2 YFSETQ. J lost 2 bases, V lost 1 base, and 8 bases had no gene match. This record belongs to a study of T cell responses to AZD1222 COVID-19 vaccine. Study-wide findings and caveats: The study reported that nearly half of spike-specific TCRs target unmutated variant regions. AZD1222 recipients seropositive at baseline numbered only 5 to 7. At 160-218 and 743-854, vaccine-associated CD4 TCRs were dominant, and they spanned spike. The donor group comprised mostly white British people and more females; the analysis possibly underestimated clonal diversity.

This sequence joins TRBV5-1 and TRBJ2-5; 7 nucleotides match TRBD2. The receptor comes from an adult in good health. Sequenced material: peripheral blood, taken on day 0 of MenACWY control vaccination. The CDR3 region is CASSLSGMVNQETQYF. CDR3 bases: TGCGCCAGCAGCTTGAGCGGGATGGTGAATCAAGAGACCCAGTACTTC.